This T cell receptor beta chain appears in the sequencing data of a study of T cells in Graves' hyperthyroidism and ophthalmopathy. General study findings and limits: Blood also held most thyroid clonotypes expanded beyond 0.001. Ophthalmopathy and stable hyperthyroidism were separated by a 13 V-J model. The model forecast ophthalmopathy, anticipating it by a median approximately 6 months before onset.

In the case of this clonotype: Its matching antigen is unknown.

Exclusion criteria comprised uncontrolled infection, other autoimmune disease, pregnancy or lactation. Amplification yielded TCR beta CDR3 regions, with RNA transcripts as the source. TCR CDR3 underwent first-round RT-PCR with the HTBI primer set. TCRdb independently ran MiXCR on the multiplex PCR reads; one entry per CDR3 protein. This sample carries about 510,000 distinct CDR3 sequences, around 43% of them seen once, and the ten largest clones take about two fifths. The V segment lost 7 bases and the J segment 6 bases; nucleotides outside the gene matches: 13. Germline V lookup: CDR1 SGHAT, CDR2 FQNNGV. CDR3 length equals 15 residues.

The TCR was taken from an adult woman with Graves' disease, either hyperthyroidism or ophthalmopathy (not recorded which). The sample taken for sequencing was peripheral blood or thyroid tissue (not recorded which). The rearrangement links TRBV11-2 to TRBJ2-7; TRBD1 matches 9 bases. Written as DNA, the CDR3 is TGTGCCAGCACCACCCCAGGACAGGGGAAGAGCGAGCAGTACTTC. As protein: CASTTPGQGKSEQYF.